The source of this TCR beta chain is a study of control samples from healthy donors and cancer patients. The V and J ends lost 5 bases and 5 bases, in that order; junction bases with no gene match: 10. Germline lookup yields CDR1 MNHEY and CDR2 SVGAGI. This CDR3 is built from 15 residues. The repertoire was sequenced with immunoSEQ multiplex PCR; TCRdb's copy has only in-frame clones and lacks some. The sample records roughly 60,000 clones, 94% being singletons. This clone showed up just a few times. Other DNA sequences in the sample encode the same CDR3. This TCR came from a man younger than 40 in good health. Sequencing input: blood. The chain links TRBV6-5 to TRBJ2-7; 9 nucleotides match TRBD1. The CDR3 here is CASSRETGGRNEQYF. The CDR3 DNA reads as TGTGCCAGCAGTCGGGAGACAGGGGGTCGCAACGAGCAGTACTTC.